This T cell receptor (beta chain) was recovered during a study of T cells in tuberculosis. As regards this clone: What it binds is unknown.

The time point: new active TB diagnosis, blood taken before or within 7 days of starting treatment. Sequencing was performed with immunoSEQ multiplex PCR; in TCRdb, only in-frame clones are kept and a portion is missing. The table records about 30,000 clones, 92% of them present only once. Study-wide findings and caveats: Smaller distances to GMM-specific TCRs suggested their expansion in active tuberculosis. Samples were chosen by availability of cryopreserved specimens. A GMM-specific repertoire classifier reached roughly 90% accuracy, AUROC over 0.85. Shorter CDR3-alpha in active tuberculosis partly drove smaller distances.

This CDR3 spans 18 amino acids. Per germline, CDR1 SGHNT and CDR2 YYREEE (reference sequence). With 3 bases removed from V and 0 bases from J, the gap between germline ends came to 18 bases. The gene calls are TRBV5-4 and TRBJ2-2; possible D gene TRBD1, 5 bases. The material sequenced was PBMCs, taken at tuberculosis diagnosis. The TCR was taken from an adult with tuberculosis. The CDR3 region is CASSSPLGAGPNTGELFF. CDR3 sequence (DNA): TGTGCCAGCAGCTCCCCTCTCGGCGCAGGGCCGAACACCGGGGAGCTGTTTTTT.